The clone carrying this T cell receptor beta chain was seen repeatedly, ten times or more. Its antigen is unknown. The sample belongs to a study of T cells in Graves' hyperthyroidism and ophthalmopathy. Study-level background: Sampling of peripheral blood happened at initial diagnosis, prior to any treatment. General study findings and limits: Researchers found most expanded thyroid clonotypes above 0.001 in blood as well.

V shed 5 bases and J shed 11 bases, with 11 bases lying between them. CDR3 length equals 11 residues. Germline CDR1 reads MDHEN; CDR2 reads SYDVKM. Clinical symptoms, serum thyroxine, TRAb, thyroid ultrasound and orbital computed tomography established diagnosis. Source material for PBMCs was less than 12 ml fresh peripheral blood. Amplification targeted TCR beta CDR3 regions from RNA transcripts. The primer set for the first-round RT-PCR of the TCR CDR3 was HTBI. One entry per CDR3 protein, called by TCRdb with MiXCR from the multiplex PCR reads. Among 240,000 or so distinct CDR3 sequences listed, around 17% were seen once.

This chain joins TRBV28 and TRBJ2-3, with D possibly being TRBD1 or TRBD2 (5 bases each). What was sequenced was blood. The receptor was derived from a woman aged 18-30 years with Graves' ophthalmopathy. The CDR3 nucleotides read TGTGCCAGCAGTCCTAGGGGAGTGCAGTATTTT. This gives the protein CASSPRGVQYF.